This T cell receptor beta chain was found in a study of blood T cell repertoires in COVID-19. Study-wide background: Whether acute or convalescent, the COVID-19 samples came from the United States, Italy and Spain. T cells, B-cell-depleted T cells, or PBMCs supplied cDNA or gDNA.

Germline lookup yields CDR1 SGHTS and CDR2 YDEGEE. Trimming took 4 bases from V and 6 from J; bases not matched to a gene: 12. This CDR3 spans 17 amino acids. As originally analysed: Cell counts per sample came from amplifying reference gene primers. The assay was immunoSEQ multiplex PCR, and TCRdb's table has in-frame clones only and misses some. From that table come the V and J calls and clone size; the DNA was used to work out D and trimming. The sample records tens of thousands of clones, around nine tenths being singletons. The source of this sequence is a middle-aged woman with active COVID-19. The material sequenced was peripheral blood. V gene TRBV5-8 combines with J gene TRBJ2-7, with TRBD2 matching over 14 bases. CDR3 region: CASSHRTSGGFGGEQYF. The CDR3 DNA is TGTGCCAGCAGCCACAGGACTAGCGGGGGGTTCGGGGGCGAGCAGTACTTC.